Below, 21 T cell receptor beta chains from the same sample are listed, as sequenced in a study of brain T cells in children with intractable seizures. Assay used: immunoSEQ multiplex PCR; TCRdb lists only in-frame clones, some missing. The sample has approximately 40,000 clones, around 90% seen once. Source: peripheral blood, taken at surgery. These receptors all stem from a girl aged 2 to 9 with tuberous sclerosis and intractable seizures.

V gene TRBV1 combines with J gene TRBJ2-3; TRBD2, as called in the table, went unchecked against the DNA. TRBV1 is labeled a pseudogene. The CDR3 consists of 15 residues. The DNA of the CDR3 is TGCACCAGCAGCCTGGGACTACGCCGCACAGATACGCAGTATTTT. Translating gives CTSSLGLRRTDTQYF.

V is TRBV10-3 and J is TRBJ1-2; 7 bases match TRBD1. CDR3 size: 14 residues. J lost 3 bases, V lost 4 bases, and 5 bases had no gene match. Germline assignment: CDR1 ENHRY and CDR2 SYGVKD. This chain's CDR3 is CAISGNQGDYGYTF. CDR3 coding DNA: TGTGCCATCAGTGGCAACCAGGGGGACTATGGCTACACCTTC.

This chain links TRBV4-1 with TRBJ1-6; TRBD1 might be the D (5 bases). The length of the CDR3 is 16 residues. V lost 0 bases and J lost 10, with 16 bases in between. Germline loops: CDR1 MGHRA, CDR2 YSYEKL. The CDR3 sequence is CASSQETSVGGSPLHF. The CDR3 bases are TGCGCCAGCAGCCAAGAAACCTCGGTCGGGGGATCACCCCTCCACTTT.

The rearrangement links TRBV2 to TRBJ1-5; no clear D gene. V lost 3 bases, J lost 15 bases, and 18 bases lay in between. The CDR3 contains 13 residues. CDR1 and CDR2 (germline): SNHLY, FYNNEI. The CDR3 DNA is TGTGCCAGCAGTGACCAGACCCAGCCACGGTTGCATTTT. Protein sequence: CASSDQTQPRLHF.

The rearrangement links TRBV28 to TRBJ1-2; D unresolved. The CDR3 consists of 14 residues. V was cut by 8 bases and J by 4 bases, with 17 bases left in between. The germline V gene has CDR1 MDHEN and CDR2 SYDVKM. CDR3 DNA sequence: TGTGCCAGCTCTACCCCCAGCAATGGCTATGGCTACACCTTC. Amino acids: CASSTPSNGYGYTF.

The CDR3: CASSRQGYSYNEQFF. Written as DNA, the CDR3 is TGCGCCAGCAGCCGACAGGGGTACTCCTACAATGAGCAGTTCTTC. This rearrangement joins TRBV5-1 to TRBJ2-1; TRBD1 matches 8 bases. The CDR3 is made up of 15 amino acids. Losses at the gene ends were 4 bases for V and 0 bases for J; bases not matched to a gene: 3. Germline assignment: CDR1 SGHRS and CDR2 YFSETQ.

This clone came up once. The CDR3 nucleotides are TGTGCCAGTTCCCCGACAGGGGGGATCTATGGCTACACCTTC. Residues: CASSPTGGIYGYTF. The chain joins TRBV19 to TRBJ1-2, with TRBD1 matching 9 bases. The CDR3 loop spans 14 amino acids. V was clipped by 8 bases and J by 4 bases; unmatched bases: 8. In germline, CDR1 is LNHDA, CDR2 SQIVND (reference sequence).

This chain joins TRBV6-5 and TRBJ1-6; D perhaps matches TRBD1 (6 bases). The CDR3 is 14 residues long. Germline lookup yields CDR1 MNHEY and CDR2 SVGAGI. V was pared by 11 bases and J by 5 bases, with 16 bases between. The CDR3 here is CACKTDSDNSPLHF. CDR3 in DNA: TGTGCCTGCAAGACGGACAGTGATAATTCACCCCTCCACTTT.

The J gene is TRBJ1-2, the V gene TRBV5-1, with a possible D match to TRBD1 (6 bases). Germline assignment: CDR1 SGHRS and CDR2 YFSETQ. CDR3 length: 11 residues. The V and J ends lost 7 bases and 4 bases respectively, with 8 bases between them. CDR3 sequence reads: CASGQLYGYTF. CDR3 bases: TGCGCCAGCGGACAGCTCTATGGCTACACCTTC.

The chain combines TRBV18 with TRBJ1-5; 9 nucleotides match TRBD1. The CDR3 contains 15 residues. The germline V gene has CDR1 KGHSH and CDR2 LQKENI. V lost 3 bases to trimming and J lost 1 base; unmatched junction nucleotides: 1. CDR3 residues: CASSPTGGSNQPQHF. The DNA of the CDR3 is TGTGCCAGCTCACCGACAGGGGGGAGCAATCAGCCCCAGCATTTT.

The table lists this clone with a count of one. This chain connects TRBV12-3 or TRBV12-4 to TRBJ1-1, with unresolved D. Trimming stripped 2 bases from V and 1 base from J, with 2 bases between. CDR3 length: 12 residues. CDR3 sequence: CASSLQNTEAFF. The CDR3 nucleotides are TGTGCCAGCAGTTTACAGAACACTGAAGCTTTCTTT.

The chain combines TRBV11-2 with TRBJ2-7; D uncertain. Germline values: CDR1 SGHAT, CDR2 FQNNGV. CDR3 length equals 15 residues. V shed 5 bases and J shed 5 bases, with 19 bases lying between them. The CDR3: CASSGEFSAAHEQYF. CDR3 coding DNA: TGTGCCAGCAGCGGAGAATTCAGCGCAGCCCACGAGCAGTACTTC. Together with reference TRBV11-2 and TRBJ2-7, the CDR3 gives the full variable domain: EAGVAQSPRYKIIEKRQSVAFWCNPISGHATLYWYQQILGQGPKLLIQFQNNGVVDDSQLPKDRFSAERLKGVDSTLKIQPAKLEDSAVYLCASSGEFSAAHEQYFGPGTRLTVT.

The chain couples TRBV29-1 to TRBJ1-2, with D possibly matching TRBD1 (5 bases). The ends were cut back, 3 bases at V and 2 bases at J, with 13 bases in the middle. Germline assignment: CDR1 SQVTM and CDR2 ANQGSEA. The CDR3 extends over 14 amino acids. CDR3 amino acids: CSVEELGGNYGYTF. CDR3 DNA: TGCAGCGTTGAGGAACTCGGGGGGAACTATGGCTACACCTTC.

The chain uses TRBV2 and TRBJ2-6, with a possible D match to TRBD2 (6 bases). Trimming cost V 6 bases and J 0 bases, with 9 bases left between them. Germline-derived CDR1 and CDR2 are SNHLY and FYNNEI. This CDR3 comprises 15 residues. This chain's CDR3 is CASRGRSSGANVLTF. DNA for the CDR3: TGTGCCAGCAGAGGGAGGAGCTCTGGGGCCAACGTCCTGACTTTC.

The rearrangement links TRBV30 to TRBJ2-2; a possible D gene is TRBD2 (6 bases). The V gene's germline CDR1 is GTSNPN and CDR2 SVGIG (reference sequence). Trimming shortened V by 2 bases and J by 6 bases, and 7 bases separated the two germline ends. There are 12 residues in the CDR3. The CDR3 spells CAWSIAAGELFF. CDR3 in DNA: TGTGCCTGGAGTATAGCGGCCGGGGAGCTGTTTTTT.

This clone was found once. The junction and the germline gene differ at one end; a read error may be behind it. The genes are TRBV6-1 and TRBJ1-2; D ambiguous. The germline V gene encodes CDR1 MNHNS and CDR2 SASEGT. This CDR3 is built from 13 residues. This chain's CDR3 is CASSEAGIIGYTF. As DNA, the CDR3 is TGTGCCAGCAGCGAAGCGGGGATTATTGGCTACACCTTC.

The gene calls are TRBV3-1 (or the pseudogene TRBV3-2) and TRBJ2-5; no clear D gene. V was trimmed by 4 bases and J by 3 bases, leaving 15 bases between them. Germline assignment: CDR1 LGHDT and CDR2 YNNKEL (reference sequence). The CDR3 is made up of 15 amino acids. The CDR3 here is CASSPRTKLKETQYF. In DNA, the CDR3 is TGTGCCAGCAGCCCACGGACGAAGCTGAAAGAGACCCAGTACTTC.

J is TRBJ1-5 and V is TRBV6-1; D unclear. Germline V gives CDR1 MNHNS, CDR2 SASEGT. This CDR3 has 13 amino acids. Trimming shortened V by 1 base and J by 1 base, and 2 bases separated the two germline ends. The CDR3 nucleotides read TGTGCCAGCAGTGAAGGCAGCAATCAGCCCCAGCATTTT. Translation gives CASSEGSNQPQHF.

The rearrangement joins TRBV29-1 to TRBJ1-1; a possible D gene is TRBD1 (6 bases). V was clipped by 4 bases and J by 4 bases, with 22 bases between them. The CDR3 length is 16 residues. Germline CDR1 reads SQVTM; CDR2 reads ANQGSEA. CDR3: CSVGPGAISEVTEAFF. The CDR3 nucleotides read TGCAGCGTTGGTCCGGGGGCAATCTCAGAAGTCACTGAAGCTTTCTTT.

The chain carries TRBV29-1 and TRBJ1-1; D is possibly TRBD1 (6 bases). The CDR3 extends over 10 amino acids. Trimming removed 7 bases from V and 7 bases from J, with 10 bases in between. The V gene's germline CDR1 is SQVTM and CDR2 ANQGSEA. CDR3: CSGGDIEAFF. The CDR3 DNA sequence: TGCAGCGGAGGGGACATTGAAGCTTTCTTT.

CDR3 coding DNA: TGCGCCAGCAGCTTGGGAGGTGGAACGGGGATTTATGGCTACACCTTC. Its translation: CASSLGGGTGIYGYTF. J is TRBJ1-2 and V is TRBV5-1, with unresolved D. The CDR3 runs 16 residues. V was clipped by 0 bases and J by 5 bases, with 17 bases between them. Germline CDR1 reads SGHRS; CDR2 reads YFSETQ.